A single T cell receptor (beta chain) is shown here with its context. The data are from a study of Tregs in tolerant kidney transplant recipients. Recipients received nonmyeloablative bone marrow transplants from related graft donors, with transient mixed chimerism. Only in-frame clones appear in the TCRdb table, and some are missing; sequencing was by immunoSEQ multiplex PCR. The table lists tens of thousands of clones, 93% of them singletons, with around 1.6% in the top ten. The CDR3 loop spans 16 amino acids. V shed 6 bases and J shed 1 base, with 15 bases lying between them. Germline lookup yields CDR1 SGHNT and CDR2 YENEEA.

Specimen: CD4+ T cells from blood (PBMCs), collected 12 months after the transplant. V gene TRBV11-3 combines with J gene TRBJ2-2, with TRBD1 as a possible D gene (5 bases). The receptor was isolated from a human patient who received a combined kidney and bone marrow transplant. Some T cells could come from the graft donor. CDR3 sequence (DNA): TGTGCCAGCAGTCATCAGGGAAGGGGGAACACCGGGGAGCTGTTTTTT. This gives the protein CASSHQGRGNTGELFF.